What follows describes a single TCR beta chain. This record belongs to a study of blood T cell repertoires in COVID-19. Study in general: The United States, Italy and Spain were the sources of the acute and convalescent COVID-19 samples.

Original methodology: Reference gene primer amplification in the assay estimated nucleated cell counts. The data were produced by immunoSEQ multiplex PCR, yet TCRdb's version contains in-frame clones alone and is incomplete. The V and J calls and the clone size are those of that table, but D and trimming were determined from the DNA. The sample records approximately 66,000 clones, less than 75% being singletons. CDR1 SNHLY and CDR2 FYNNEI come from the germline V gene. Trimming took off 8 bases at V and 7 bases at J, with 14 bases between the two ends. The CDR3 is 12 residues long. The sequenced sample consisted of peripheral blood. This sequence originates from a man aged 55 to 70 with acute or convalescent COVID-19. This chain joins TRBV2 and TRBJ1-1; maybe TRBD1 (5 bases). CDR3 in amino acids: CASGGGEFEAFF. CDR3 nucleotide sequence: TGTGCCAGCGGGGGAGGCGAGTTTGAAGCTTTCTTT.